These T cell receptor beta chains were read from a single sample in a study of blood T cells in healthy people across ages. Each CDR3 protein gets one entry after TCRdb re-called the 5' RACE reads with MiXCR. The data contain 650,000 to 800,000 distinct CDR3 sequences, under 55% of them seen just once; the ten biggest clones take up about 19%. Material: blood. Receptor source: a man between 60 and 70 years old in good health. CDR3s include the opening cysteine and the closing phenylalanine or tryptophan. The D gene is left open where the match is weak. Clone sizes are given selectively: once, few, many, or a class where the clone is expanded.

TGTGCCAGCCGCCGAGGGGGACAGTTCAAACAGGGCTATGGCTACACCTTC	CASRRGGQFKQGYGYTF	TRBV7-2	TRBJ1-2	TRBD1	few
TGTGCCAGCAGCTCCCCAAATGGGGCGGGGGTGGCGGATACGCAGTATTTT	CASSSPNGAGVADTQYF	TRBV7-9	TRBJ2-3	TRBD2	NA
TGTGCCAGCAGCGTTCCAGGGTACTCCTACGAGCAGTACTTC	CASSVPGYSYEQYF	TRBV28	TRBJ2-7	NA	few
TGTGCCAGCAGCGCCCGTTCACAGACTAATTCACCCCTCCACTTT	CASSARSQTNSPLHF	TRBV7-2	TRBJ1-6	NA	NA
TGCGCCAGCAGCTTGGACGCAGGCTCCTACGAGCAGTACTTC	CASSLDAGSYEQYF	TRBV5-1	TRBJ2-7	NA	many
TGTGCCATCAGTGATAGGGCTAGCGGGGGGACCGCACATTTGAATACGCAGTATTTT	CAISDRASGGTAHLNTQYF	TRBV10-3	TRBJ2-3	TRBD2	NA
TGTGCCAGCTGTCGGACAGGGTTAGCGTACGAGCAGTACTTC	CASCRTGLAYEQYF	TRBV6-1	TRBJ2-7	TRBD1	few
TGCGCCAGCAGCCGGTCCCGGGACAGGGCCTACGAGCAGTACTTC	CASSRSRDRAYEQYF	TRBV5-1	TRBJ2-7	TRBD1	NA
TGTGCCATCAGTGAGTCGGGGGGGGGCGCGAAGGCCAAAAACATTCAGTACTTC	CAISESGGGAKAKNIQYF	TRBV10-3	TRBJ2-4	NA	NA
TGCGCCAGCAGTGACAGGGGGCTTGACGAGCAGTACTTC	CASSDRGLDEQYF	TRBV10-1	TRBJ2-7	TRBD1	NA
TGTGCCAGCAAGAGGACAGGGGGAGAGACCCAGTACTTC	CASKRTGGETQYF	TRBV6-6	TRBJ2-5	TRBD1	once
TGCAGCGTTGTCACGCAGGGGGCATGGTACTTC	CSVVTQGAWYF	TRBV29-1	TRBJ2-4	TRBD1	NA
TGTGCCACCAGTGACCCCAACGGAGAACCCTATCAGCCCCAGCATTTT	CATSDPNGEPYQPQHF	TRBV24-1	TRBJ1-5	NA	once
TGTGCCATCAAGCCGGGGACGAGCACAGATACGCAGTATTTT	CAIKPGTSTDTQYF	TRBV6-6	TRBJ2-3	NA	NA
TGTGCCAGCAGCTTAGAAGGCGACAGGGAGGTTACCTACAATGAGCAGTACTTC	CASSLEGDREVTYNEQYF	TRBV7-9	TRBJ2-7	NA	NA
TGTGCCAGCAGCCAAGATGTCAGACTAGCGCGCGATGAGCAGTTCTTC	CASSQDVRLARDEQFF	TRBV14	TRBJ2-1	TRBD2	many
TGCGCCAGCAGCCAAGATTCGGCGGGGGCATTTCCGGATACGCAGTATTTT	CASSQDSAGAFPDTQYF	TRBV4-3	TRBJ2-3	NA	NA
TGCGCCAGCAGCCAAGATGAAACAGGGCCGTACGAGCAGTACTTC	CASSQDETGPYEQYF	TRBV4-1	TRBJ2-7	NA	NA
TGTGCCAGCCATGACAGGGGGCAATACGAGCAGTACTTC	CASHDRGQYEQYF	TRBV21-1	TRBJ2-7	NA	NA
TGTGCCAGCAGCCCAGGGACTAGCGGGGGGTTTGATGAGCAGTTCTTC	CASSPGTSGGFDEQFF	TRBV5-4	TRBJ2-1	TRBD2	NA
TGTGCCAGCAGCCGGGACAGGGATTCCTATGGCTACACCTTC	CASSRDRDSYGYTF	TRBV7-9	TRBJ1-2	TRBD1	NA
TGTGCCAGCGTACAGGGGGGCCATGAGCAGTTCTTC	CASVQGGHEQFF	TRBV25-1	TRBJ2-1	TRBD1	NA
TGTGCCACCAGTGAGCGATATCAGCCCCAGCATTTT	CATSERYQPQHF	TRBV24-1	TRBJ1-5	NA	few
TGTGCCAGCAGCCCCTTTGGGGGGATAGAAAAAGATACGCAGTATTTT	CASSPFGGIEKDTQYF	TRBV25-1	TRBJ2-3	NA	few
TGTGCCAGCAGTCAACAGGGGGCTAGGGAGCAGTACTTC	CASSQQGAREQYF	TRBV27	TRBJ2-7	TRBD1	few
TGTGCCAGCAGCCTGGACAGTTGGGGATTCAATGAGCAGTTCTTC	CASSLDSWGFNEQFF	TRBV3-1	TRBJ2-1	NA	once
TGTGCCAGCAGCTTAGGGGAAGCTAGAACGCGAGAGACCCAGTACTTC	CASSLGEARTRETQYF	TRBV7-9	TRBJ2-5	NA	NA
TGCGCCAGCAGTGAAGAGATCGAGCAGTACTTC	CASSEEIEQYF	TRBV10-2	TRBJ2-7	NA	NA
TGTGCCAGCAGCCAGGGCAGGGACACTGAAGCTTTCTTT	CASSQGRDTEAFF	TRBV4-2	TRBJ1-1	NA	NA
TGTGCCAGCAGCTTGACTGTGCGGGGCGGCCGTTACGAGCAGTACTTC	CASSLTVRGGRYEQYF	TRBV7-2	TRBJ2-7	NA	few
TGTGCCAGCAGATTAGCATCCGATCCCTCAGATACGCAGTATTTT	CASRLASDPSDTQYF	TRBV7-9	TRBJ2-3	NA	once
TGCAGTGCTAGGGGGACAGGGATCTCCTACGAGCAGTACTTC	CSARGTGISYEQYF	TRBV20-1	TRBJ2-7	TRBD1	few
TGTGCCAGCAGTGGAAAGGACCGGAGCACAGATACGCAGTATTTT	CASSGKDRSTDTQYF	TRBV6-1	TRBJ2-3	NA	NA
TGTGCCAGCAGGCCGGGACATATTATCGAGAATTCACCCCTCCACTTT	CASRPGHIIENSPLHF	TRBV5-5	TRBJ1-6	NA	NA
TGCGCCAGCAGCCCGCCGGGACTAGGGGGCTACAATGAGCAGTTCTTC	CASSPPGLGGYNEQFF	TRBV5-1	TRBJ2-1	TRBD2	NA
TGTGCCAGCAGCTTTTGGGAAGATACGCAGTATTTT	CASSFWEDTQYF	TRBV7-9	TRBJ2-3	NA	few
TGTGCCAGCAGCCTAGCGGGGGGGCGGGAAGATACGCAGTATTTT	CASSLAGGREDTQYF	TRBV7-6	TRBJ2-3	TRBD2	NA
TGTGCCAGCAGCCAAAACAGTAAAAACATTCAGTACTTC	CASSQNSKNIQYF	TRBV3-1	TRBJ2-4	NA	NA
TGTGCCAGCAGTAATAGACCACAGACTGGGGATACGCAGTATTTT	CASSNRPQTGDTQYF	TRBV7-9	TRBJ2-3	NA	few
TGTACCAGCAGTTTTAGGGTTGATTCCACGCAGTATTTT	CTSSFRVDSTQYF	TRBV12-3/TRBV12-4	TRBJ2-3	NA	NA
TGTGCCAGCAGGAAGAGAACTAGCTCCTACGAGCAGTACTTC	CASRKRTSSYEQYF	TRBV27	TRBJ2-7	NA	NA
TGCGCCAGCAGACGCGACATTGGTGCAGGCGGGCCTGAAAAACTGTTTTTT	CASRRDIGAGGPEKLFF	TRBV4-1	TRBJ1-4	NA	NA
TGTGCCAGCAGTTCCTTCTCACTAGCGGGGGAAGGTGATGAGCAGTTCTTC	CASSSFSLAGEGDEQFF	TRBV12-3/TRBV12-4	TRBJ2-1	TRBD2	few
TGTGCCAGCAGTAAAGGACTGGCAGAGCAGTACTTC	CASSKGLAEQYF	TRBV6-6	TRBJ2-4	NA	NA
TGTGCCACCAGCAGACCGGGACAGGGAGACAATGAGCAGTTCTTC	CATSRPGQGDNEQFF	TRBV15	TRBJ2-1	TRBD1	few
TGTGCCAGCAGCTCGGGGAGGGACCTTCTGGCAAGCGAGCAGTACTTC	CASSSGRDLLASEQYF	TRBV7-6	TRBJ2-7	TRBD2	few
TGTGCCAGCAGTGAAAGGGGGGGGCTCCCCTACGAGCAGTACTTC	CASSERGGLPYEQYF	TRBV2	TRBJ2-7	NA	NA
TGCGCCAGCAGCCAAGGGATCGGAATCACAGGTACGCAGTATTTT	CASSQGIGITGTQYF	TRBV4-3	TRBJ2-3	NA	NA
TGTGCCAGCAGTTTAGGGGGGGGGGCTTGGGAGCAGTACTTC	CASSLGGGAWEQYF	TRBV27	TRBJ2-7	NA	NA
TGTGCCAGTCAAGGGAACTACAATGAGCAGTTCTTC	CASQGNYNEQFF	TRBV28	TRBJ2-1	NA	NA